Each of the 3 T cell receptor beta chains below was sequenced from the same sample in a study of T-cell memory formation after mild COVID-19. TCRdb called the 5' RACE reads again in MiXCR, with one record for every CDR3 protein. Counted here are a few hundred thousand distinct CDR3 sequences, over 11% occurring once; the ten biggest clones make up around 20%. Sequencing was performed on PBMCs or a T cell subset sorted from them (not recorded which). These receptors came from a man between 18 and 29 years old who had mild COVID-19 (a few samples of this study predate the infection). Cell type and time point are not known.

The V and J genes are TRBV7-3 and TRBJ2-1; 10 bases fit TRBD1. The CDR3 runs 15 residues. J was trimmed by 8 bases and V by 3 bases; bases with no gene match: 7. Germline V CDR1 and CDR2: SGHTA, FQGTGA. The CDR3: CASSLTGGPTDEQFF. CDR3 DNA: TGTGCCAGCAGCTTGACAGGGGGCCCCACAGATGAGCAGTTCTTC.

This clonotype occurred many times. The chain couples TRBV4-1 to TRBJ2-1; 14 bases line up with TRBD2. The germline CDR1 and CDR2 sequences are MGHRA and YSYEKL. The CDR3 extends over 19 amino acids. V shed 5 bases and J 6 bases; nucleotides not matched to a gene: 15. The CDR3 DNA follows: TGCGCCAGCAGCTCTCGAGGAGGGACTAGCGGGGGCGGGGGCAATGAGCAGTTCTTC. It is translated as CASSSRGGTSGGGGNEQFF.

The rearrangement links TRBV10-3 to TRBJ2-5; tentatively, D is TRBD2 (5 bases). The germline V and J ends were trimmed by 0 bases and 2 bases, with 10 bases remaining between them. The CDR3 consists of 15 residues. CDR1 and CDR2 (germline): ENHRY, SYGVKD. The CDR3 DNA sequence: TGTGCCATCAGTGAGTCAGAGCGGCTACAAGAGACCCAGTACTTC. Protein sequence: CAISESERLQETQYF.